This T cell receptor beta chain was found in a study of CD8+ T cells in alopecia areata. Study background: After 6 to 18 months of tofacitinib, follow-up continued 6 months off drug. Study-wide points: Between patients, shared TCR sequences were less clear than in mice. This was possibly due in part to HLA diversity in the patient population.

As for this clone: Its specificity is not known.

Extracted RNA was reverse transcribed into cDNA, the sequencing template. Repertoires were generated with immunoSEQ multiplex PCR, while TCRdb's copy carries only in-frame clones and drops some. Among more than 200,000 clones, approximately 40% were seen once, and the ten largest hold 2% to 3%. As for treatment: oral pan-JAK inhibitor, 5-10 mg twice daily. This sequence originates from a human donor with alopecia areata. This specimen was CD4+ T cells sorted from blood, taken at approximately week 37, from a patient treated with tofacitinib.

The CDR3 is CASSPGQGQSYEQYF. Written as DNA, the CDR3 is TGTGCCAGCTCACCCGGACAGGGACAGAGCTACGAGCAGTACTTC. The chain employs TRBV18 and TRBJ2-7; 8 nucleotides match TRBD1. Per germline, CDR1 KGHSH and CDR2 LQKENI. V was pared by 3 bases and J by 3 bases, with 7 bases of the junction left unmatched. The CDR3 is 15 residues long.